This TCR beta chain was recovered during a study of CD8 T cells in ankylosing spondylitis. Study-level points and caveats: Disease-linked clones were CD8+ and relatively rare in peripheral blood. A TCR beta motif of roughly 8 highly homologous variants appeared characteristic of ankylosing spondylitis blood.

Trimming took off 0 bases at V and 4 bases at J, with 12 bases between the two ends. The CDR3 covers 15 residues. From germline, CDR1 is MNHEY and CDR2 SVGAGI. As the method for making TCR beta libraries, quantitative 5'-RACE with molecular barcodes was used. MiXCR, applied by TCRdb to the 5' RACE reads, yields one record per CDR3 protein. In the table there are under 250,000 distinct CDR3 sequences, 30% to 35% of which are singletons. This clonotype was seen a handful of times. Antigen: not known. This TCR derives from a male donor with ankylosing spondylitis or in good health (not recorded which). This sequence joins TRBV6-5 and TRBJ1-2; no clear D. Sequenced input: blood, either unsorted or a sorted T cell fraction (not recorded which). The CDR3 DNA reads TGTGCCAGCAGTTACTCAGGAGGCGGAGCCTATGGCTACACCTTC. It specifies CASSYSGGGAYGYTF.